The 4 T cell receptor beta chains below were found in one sample sequenced in a study of cytomegalovirus exposure and HLA in healthy donors. It was with 60 Vbeta and 13 Jbeta primers that the PCR ran. Produced via immunoSEQ multiplex PCR; TCRdb's table is partial and in-frame only. The sample carries some 80,000 clones, roughly 79% recorded once. The specimen was PBMCs. The receptors derive from a man in his late teens or twenties in good health and CMV-seropositive.

This clone was detected only once. V gene TRBV28 combines with J gene TRBJ2-7, with TRBD2 identical over 9 bases. The CDR3 extends over 15 amino acids. V was pared by 3 bases and J by 0 bases, with 3 bases of the junction left unmatched. CDR1 and CDR2 from the germline V gene are MDHEN and SYDVKM. The CDR3 nucleotides are TGTGCCAGCAGTTTGTGGCGGGAGGGCTCCTACGAGCAGTACTTC. This sequence encodes CASSLWREGSYEQYF.

The chain combines TRBV29-1 with TRBJ2-1, with 10 nucleotides matching TRBD1. This CDR3 spans 14 amino acids. Germline assignment: CDR1 SQVTM and CDR2 ANQGSEA. The J segment lost 5 bases and the V segment lost 6 bases, leaving 7 bases of the junction unmatched. The CDR3 sequence: CSVRDRGFDNEQFF. In DNA form, the CDR3 reads TGCAGCGTAAGGGACAGGGGATTCGACAATGAGCAGTTCTTC.

The V call is TRBV6-1, the J call TRBJ2-7, with a weak D call TRBD2 (5 bases). Per germline, CDR1 MNHNS and CDR2 SASEGT. Trimming took 1 base from V and 3 from J, leaving 13 bases between them. This CDR3 is built from 15 residues. The CDR3 sequence: CASSEVPDLFYEQYF. The CDR3 DNA reads as TGTGCCAGCAGTGAAGTCCCGGACTTATTCTACGAGCAGTACTTC.

This clone was seen more than once but under ten times. The V call is TRBV4-1, the J call TRBJ2-1, with 10 bases fitting TRBD2. This CDR3 is built from 17 residues. The germline V gene encodes CDR1 MGHRA and CDR2 YSYEKL. V lost 3 bases to trimming and J lost 2 bases; unmatched junction nucleotides: 7. The CDR3 DNA reads as TGCGCCAGCAGCCATACGAGACTAGCGGGCGCCTACAATGAGCAGTTCTTC. Translated, it gives CASSHTRLAGAYNEQFF.